This TCR beta chain was sequenced for a study of OX40 agonist ivuxolimab in advanced cancers. Overall study: Cancers in dose escalation were hepatocellular, melanoma, renal cell and head and neck. Patients achieving partial responses numbered three: one hepatocellular carcinoma case and two cutaneous melanoma cases.

Sequenced by immunoSEQ multiplex PCR; TCRdb stores in-frame clones only, minus some. The table lists about 100,000 clones, approximately 84% of them singletons. Trimming took 0 bases from V and 1 from J; bases not matched to a gene: 9. The germline V gene has CDR1 SGHNT and CDR2 YYREEE (reference sequence). The CDR3 consists of 17 residues. Remarks on this clone: Its target is unknown.

Study-wide results and limits: Nonresponders, in some cases, also had low normalized T-cell clonal expansion.

This clonotype was sampled from an adult with an advanced solid tumor such as melanoma, head and neck, liver or kidney cancer. The genes are TRBV5-4 and TRBJ1-2, with TRBD1 matching 7 bases. Sample: CD4+ or CD8+ T cells sorted from blood, taken in a trial of the OX40 agonist ivuxolimab. The CDR3 sequence is CASSLGGQPSFNYGYTF. In DNA form, the CDR3 reads TGTGCCAGCAGCTTGGGGGGACAGCCCTCCTTTAACTATGGCTACACCTTC.